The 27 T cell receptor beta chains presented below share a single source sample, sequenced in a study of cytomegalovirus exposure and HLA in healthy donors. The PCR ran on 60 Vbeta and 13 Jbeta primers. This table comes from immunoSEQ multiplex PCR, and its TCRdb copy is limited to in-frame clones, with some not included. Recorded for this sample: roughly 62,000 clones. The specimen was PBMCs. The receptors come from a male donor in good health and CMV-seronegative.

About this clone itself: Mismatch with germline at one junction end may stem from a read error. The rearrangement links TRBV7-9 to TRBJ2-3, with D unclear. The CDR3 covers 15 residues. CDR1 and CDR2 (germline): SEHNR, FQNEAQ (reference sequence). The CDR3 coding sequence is TGTGCCAGCAGCTTCGACTCTTTATCGTCCAATCCCGAGGATTTT. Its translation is CASSFDSLSSNPEDF.

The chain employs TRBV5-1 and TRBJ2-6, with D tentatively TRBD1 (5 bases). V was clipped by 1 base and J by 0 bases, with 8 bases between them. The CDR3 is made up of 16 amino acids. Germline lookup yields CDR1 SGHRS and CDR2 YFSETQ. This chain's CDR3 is CASSLTGLSGANVLTF. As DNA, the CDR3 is TGCGCCAGCAGCTTGACAGGTCTCTCTGGGGCCAACGTCCTGACTTTC.

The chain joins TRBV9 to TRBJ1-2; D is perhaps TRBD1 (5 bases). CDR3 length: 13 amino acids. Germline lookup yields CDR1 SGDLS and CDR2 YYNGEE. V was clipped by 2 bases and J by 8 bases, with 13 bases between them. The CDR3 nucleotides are TGTGCCAGCAGCGTGATTGGGGGGGGAGGCTACACCTTC. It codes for CASSVIGGGGYTF. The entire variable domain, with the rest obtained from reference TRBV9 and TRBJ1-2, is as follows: DSGVTQTPKHLITATGQRVTLRCSPRSGDLSVYWYQQSLDQGLQFLIQYYNGEERAKGNILERFSAQQFPDLHSELNLSSLELGDSALYFCASSVIGGGGYTFGSGTRLTVV.

The CDR3 region is CASSLWLDYEQYF. CDR3 nucleotides: TGTGCCAGCAGCTTGTGGCTAGACTACGAGCAGTACTTC. V gene TRBV5-5 combines with J gene TRBJ2-7; unclear D gene. The CDR3 consists of 13 residues. V shed 1 base and J shed 3 bases, with 8 bases lying between them. Germline CDR1 reads SGHKS; CDR2 reads YYEKEE (reference sequence). Combining the CDR3 with reference TRBV5-5 and TRBJ2-7 gives the whole variable domain DAGVTQSPTHLIKTRGQQVTLRCSPISGHKSVSWYQQVLGQGPQFIFQYYEKEERGRGNFPDRFSARQFPNYSSELNVNALLLGDSALYLCASSLWLDYEQYFGPGTRLTVT.

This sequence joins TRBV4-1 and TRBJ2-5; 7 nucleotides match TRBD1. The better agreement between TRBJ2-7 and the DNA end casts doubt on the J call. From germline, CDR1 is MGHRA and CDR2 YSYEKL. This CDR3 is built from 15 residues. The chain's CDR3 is CASSQDWDSAYEQYF. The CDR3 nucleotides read TGCGCCAGCAGCCAAGATTGGGACAGCGCCTACGAGCAGTACTTC.

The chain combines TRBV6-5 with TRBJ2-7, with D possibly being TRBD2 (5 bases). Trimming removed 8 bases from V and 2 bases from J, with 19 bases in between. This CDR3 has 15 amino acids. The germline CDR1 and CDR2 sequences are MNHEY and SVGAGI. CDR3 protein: CASRLGRSSAYEQYF. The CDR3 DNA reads TGTGCCAGCCGCCTTGGGAGATCGAGCGCCTACGAGCAGTACTTC.

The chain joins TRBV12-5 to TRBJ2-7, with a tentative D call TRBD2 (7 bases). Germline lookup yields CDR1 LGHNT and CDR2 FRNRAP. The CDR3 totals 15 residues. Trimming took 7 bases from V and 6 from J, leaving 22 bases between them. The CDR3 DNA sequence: TGTGCTAGTGAAATACAGGGAGGGATAGTCGGCGAGCAGTACTTC. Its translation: CASEIQGGIVGEQYF.

In nucleotides, the CDR3 is TGTGCCAGCAGCCAAGCCATGGGACAGGGAACCCTTAGCTATGGCTACACCTTC. Protein: CASSQAMGQGTLSYGYTF. The chain recombines TRBV4-2 with TRBJ1-2, with 9 bases matching TRBD1. The CDR3 is 18 amino acids. CDR1 and CDR2 (germline): LGHNA, YNFKEQ. Germline trimming cut 1 base from V and 4 bases from J; bases unmatched to any gene: 13.

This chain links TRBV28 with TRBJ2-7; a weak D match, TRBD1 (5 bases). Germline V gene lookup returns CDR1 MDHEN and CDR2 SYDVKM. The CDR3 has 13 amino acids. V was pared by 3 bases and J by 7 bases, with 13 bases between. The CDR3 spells CASSFPNRNEQYF. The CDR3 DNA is TGTGCCAGCAGTTTCCCAAACAGGAATGAGCAGTACTTC. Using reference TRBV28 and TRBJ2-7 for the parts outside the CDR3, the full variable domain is DVKVTQSSRYLVKRTGEKVFLECVQDMDHENMFWYRQDPGLGLRLIYFSYDVKMKEKGDIPEGYSVSREKKERFSLILESASTNQTSMYLCASSFPNRNEQYFGPGTRLTVT.

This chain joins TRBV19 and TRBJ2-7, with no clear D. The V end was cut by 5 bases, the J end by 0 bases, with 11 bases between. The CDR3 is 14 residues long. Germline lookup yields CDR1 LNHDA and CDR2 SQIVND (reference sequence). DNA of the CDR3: TGTGCCAGTAGTCCCTCCGAGAACTCCTACGAGCAGTACTTC. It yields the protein CASSPSENSYEQYF.

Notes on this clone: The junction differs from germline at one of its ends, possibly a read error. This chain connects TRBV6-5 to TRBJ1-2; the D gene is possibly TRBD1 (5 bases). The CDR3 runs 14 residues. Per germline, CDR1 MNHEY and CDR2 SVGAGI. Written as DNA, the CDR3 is TGTGCCAGCAGTTACTCGGGGCCTAAGTATGGCTACACCTTC. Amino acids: CASSYSGPKYGYTF.

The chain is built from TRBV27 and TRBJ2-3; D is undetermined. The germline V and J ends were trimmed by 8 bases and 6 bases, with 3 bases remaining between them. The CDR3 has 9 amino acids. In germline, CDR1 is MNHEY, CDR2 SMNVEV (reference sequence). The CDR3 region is CASADTQYF. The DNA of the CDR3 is TGTGCCAGCGCGGATACGCAGTATTTT.

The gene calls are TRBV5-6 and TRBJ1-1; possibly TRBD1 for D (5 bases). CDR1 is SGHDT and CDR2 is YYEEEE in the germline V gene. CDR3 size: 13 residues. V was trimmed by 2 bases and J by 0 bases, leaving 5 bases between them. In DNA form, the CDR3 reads TGTGCCAGCAGCTTCAGGGTGAACACTGAAGCTTTCTTT. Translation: CASSFRVNTEAFF.

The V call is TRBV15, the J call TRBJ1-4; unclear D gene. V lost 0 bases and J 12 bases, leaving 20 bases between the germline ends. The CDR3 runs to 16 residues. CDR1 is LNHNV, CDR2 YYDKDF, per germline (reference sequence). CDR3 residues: CATSRDVGRSPVELFF. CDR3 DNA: TGTGCCACCAGCAGAGATGTCGGCAGGTCCCCCGTCGAACTGTTTTTT.

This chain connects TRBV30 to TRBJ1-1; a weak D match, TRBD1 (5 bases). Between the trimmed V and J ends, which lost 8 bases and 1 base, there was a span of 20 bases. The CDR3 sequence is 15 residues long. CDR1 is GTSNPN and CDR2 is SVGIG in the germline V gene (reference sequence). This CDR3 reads CAGKVSGVSNTEAFF. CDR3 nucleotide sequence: TGTGCCGGGAAAGTGTCGGGGGTCTCGAACACTGAAGCTTTCTTT.

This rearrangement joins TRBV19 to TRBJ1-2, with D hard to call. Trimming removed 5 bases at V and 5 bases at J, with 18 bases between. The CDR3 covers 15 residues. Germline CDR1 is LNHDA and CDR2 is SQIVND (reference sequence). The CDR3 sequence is CASSSSNRLRYGYTF. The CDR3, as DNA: TGTGCCAGTAGTTCCTCGAATCGGTTACGGTATGGCTACACCTTC. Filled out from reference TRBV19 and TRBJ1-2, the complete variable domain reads DGGITQSPKYLFRKEGQNVTLSCEQNLNHDAMYWYRQDPGQGLRLIYYSQIVNDFQKGDIAEGYSVSREKKESFPLTVTSAQKNPTAFYLCASSSSNRLRYGYTFGSGTRLTVV.

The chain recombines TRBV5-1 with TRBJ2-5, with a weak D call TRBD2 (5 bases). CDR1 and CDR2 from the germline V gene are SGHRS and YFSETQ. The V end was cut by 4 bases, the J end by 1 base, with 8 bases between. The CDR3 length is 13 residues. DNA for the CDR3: TGCGCCAGCAGCACCGGGGTCCAAGAGACCCAGTACTTC. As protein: CASSTGVQETQYF.

CDR3 sequence: CASSPVQAKNIQYF. CDR3 nucleotide sequence: TGTGCCAGCAGCCCAGTGCAAGCCAAAAACATTCAGTACTTC. The chain employs TRBV7-2 and TRBJ2-4; D uncertain. The V and J ends lost 5 bases and 0 bases respectively, with 8 bases between them. The CDR3 is 14 residues long. Germline CDR1 SGHTA, CDR2 FQGNSA.

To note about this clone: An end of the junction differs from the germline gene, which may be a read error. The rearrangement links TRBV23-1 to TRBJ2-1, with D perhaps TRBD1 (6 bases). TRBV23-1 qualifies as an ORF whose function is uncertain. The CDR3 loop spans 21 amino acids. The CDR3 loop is CASSQSPCPNYRVRSDNEQFF. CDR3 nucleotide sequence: TGCGCCAGCAGTCAATCACCATGTCCCAATTACAGGGTGCGCTCCGACAATGAGCAGTTCTTC.

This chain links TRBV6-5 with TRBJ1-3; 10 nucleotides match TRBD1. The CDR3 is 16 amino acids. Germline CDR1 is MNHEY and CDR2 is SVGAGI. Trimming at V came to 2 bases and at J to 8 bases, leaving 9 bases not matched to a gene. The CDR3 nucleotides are TGTGCCAGCAGTTACCGGTGGACAGGGGGAAAGGACACCATATATTTT. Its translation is CASSYRWTGGKDTIYF.

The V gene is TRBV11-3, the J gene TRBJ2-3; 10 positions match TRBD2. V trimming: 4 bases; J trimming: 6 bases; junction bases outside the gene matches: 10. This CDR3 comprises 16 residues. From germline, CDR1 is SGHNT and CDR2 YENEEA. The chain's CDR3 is CASSSSSSGGQDTQYF. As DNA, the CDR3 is TGTGCCAGCAGCTCGTCGTCTAGCGGGGGACAGGATACGCAGTATTTT.

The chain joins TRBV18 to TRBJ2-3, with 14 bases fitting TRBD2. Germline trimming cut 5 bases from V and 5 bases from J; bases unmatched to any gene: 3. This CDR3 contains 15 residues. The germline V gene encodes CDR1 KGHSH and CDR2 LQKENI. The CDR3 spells CASSSGTSGGDTQYF. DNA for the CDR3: TGTGCCAGCTCATCGGGGACTAGCGGGGGAGATACGCAGTATTTT.

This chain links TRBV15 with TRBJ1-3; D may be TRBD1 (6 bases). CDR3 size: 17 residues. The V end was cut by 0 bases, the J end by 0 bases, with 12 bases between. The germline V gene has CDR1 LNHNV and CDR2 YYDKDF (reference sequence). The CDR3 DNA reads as TGTGCCACCAGCAGAGATGGGGGCAGCCTCTCTGGAAACACCATATATTTT. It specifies CATSRDGGSLSGNTIYF. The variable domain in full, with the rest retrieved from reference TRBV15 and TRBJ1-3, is DAMVIQNPRYQVTQFGKPVTLSCSQTLNHNVMYWYQQKSSQAPKLLFHYYDKDFNNEADTPDNFQSRRPNTSFCFLDIRSPGLGDTAMYLCATSRDGGSLSGNTIYFGEGSWLTVV.

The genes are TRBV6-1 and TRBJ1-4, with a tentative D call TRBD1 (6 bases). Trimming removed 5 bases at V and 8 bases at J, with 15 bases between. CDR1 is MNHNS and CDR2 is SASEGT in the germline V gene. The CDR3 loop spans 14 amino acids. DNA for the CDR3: TGTGCCAGCAGTCTTTCGGGGGGCGCGGAAAAACTGTTTTTT. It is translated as CASSLSGGAEKLFF.

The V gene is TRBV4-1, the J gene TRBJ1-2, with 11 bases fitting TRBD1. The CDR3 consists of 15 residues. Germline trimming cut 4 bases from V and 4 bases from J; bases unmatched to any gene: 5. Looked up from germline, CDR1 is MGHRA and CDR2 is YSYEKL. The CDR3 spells CASSREGTGGYGYTF. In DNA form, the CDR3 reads TGCGCCAGCAGCCGCGAAGGGACAGGGGGCTATGGCTACACCTTC.

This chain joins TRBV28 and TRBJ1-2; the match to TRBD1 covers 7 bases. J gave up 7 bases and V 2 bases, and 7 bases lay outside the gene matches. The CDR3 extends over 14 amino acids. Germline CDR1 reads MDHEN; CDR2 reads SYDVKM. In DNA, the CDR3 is TGTGCCAGCAGTTTACCCACAGGGGACTTTGGCTACACCTTC. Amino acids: CASSLPTGDFGYTF.

The CDR3: CASSIGQDLNTEAFF. CDR3 sequence (DNA): TGTGCCAGTAGTATAGGGCAGGATTTGAACACTGAAGCTTTCTTT. This chain connects TRBV19 to TRBJ1-1, with D uncertain. V dropped 1 base and J dropped 0 bases, with 9 bases sitting between them. Germline V CDR1 and CDR2: LNHDA, SQIVND (reference sequence). This CDR3 comprises 15 residues.